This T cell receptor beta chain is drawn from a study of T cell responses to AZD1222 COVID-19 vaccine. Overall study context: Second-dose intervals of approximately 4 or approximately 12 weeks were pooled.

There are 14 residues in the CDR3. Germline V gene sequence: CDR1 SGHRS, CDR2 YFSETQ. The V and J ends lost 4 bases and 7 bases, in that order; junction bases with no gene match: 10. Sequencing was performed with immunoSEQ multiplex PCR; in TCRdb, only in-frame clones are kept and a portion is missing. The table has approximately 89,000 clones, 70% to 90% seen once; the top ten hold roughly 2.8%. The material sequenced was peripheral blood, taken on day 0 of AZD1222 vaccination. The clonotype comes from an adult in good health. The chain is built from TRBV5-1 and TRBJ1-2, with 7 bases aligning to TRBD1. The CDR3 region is CASSASQGGFGYTF. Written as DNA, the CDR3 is TGCGCCAGCAGCGCAAGTCAGGGGGGCTTTGGCTACACCTTC.